This T cell receptor beta chain came from a study of blood T cell repertoires in COVID-19. Study-wide context: In each case, the material was cDNA or gDNA derived from T cells, B-cell-depleted T cells, or PBMCs.

Data came from immunoSEQ multiplex PCR; TCRdb stores just in-frame clones and leaves some out. The table lists 90,000 to 100,000 clones, 86% of them singletons. J lost 8 bases, V lost 8 bases, and 7 bases had no gene match. The germline V gene has CDR1 SGHTA and CDR2 FQGNSA. CDR3 size: 14 residues. This receptor was taken from an elderly man with acute or convalescent COVID-19. The sequencing sample was made of peripheral blood. The J gene is TRBJ2-1, the V gene TRBV7-2; 12 bases fit TRBD2. The chain's CDR3 is CASRGTSGFHEQFF. DNA of the CDR3: TGTGCCAGCCGCGGGACTAGCGGGTTTCATGAGCAGTTCTTC. Full variable domain (missing parts from reference TRBV7-2 and TRBJ2-1): GAGVSQSPSNKVTEKGKDVELRCDPISGHTALYWYRQSLGQGLEFLIYFQGNSAPDKSGLPSDRFSAERTGGSVSTLTIQRTQQEDSAVYLCASRGTSGFHEQFFGPGTRLTVL.